The 5 T cell receptor beta chains in this list originate from one sample, sequenced in a study of blood T cell repertoires in COVID-19. Profiled with immunoSEQ multiplex PCR; TCRdb holds only in-frame clones, not every one. The table shows around 140,000 clones, with 75% to 90% occurring only once. The sequencing input was peripheral blood. Receptors were obtained from a man in his sixties with active or convalescent COVID-19.

The chain links TRBV5-6 to TRBJ1-5; tentative D call: TRBD1 (6 bases). Trimming stripped 1 base from V and 2 bases from J, with 10 bases between. This CDR3 is 15 amino acids long. Germline CDR1 SGHDT, CDR2 YYEEEE. This CDR3 reads CASSLWGGGNQPQHF. CDR3 sequence (DNA): TGTGCCAGCAGCTTGTGGGGGGGCGGCAATCAGCCCCAGCATTTT.

The V and J genes are TRBV29-1 and TRBJ2-7, with TRBD1 matching 7 bases. Germline V lookup: CDR1 SQVTM, CDR2 ANQGSEA. This CDR3 is built from 13 residues. V lost 4 bases to trimming and J lost 0 bases; unmatched junction nucleotides: 3. Written as DNA, the CDR3 is TGCAGCGTTGTAAGGGGGCTCTCCTACGAGCAGTACTTC. It translates to CSVVRGLSYEQYF.

V gene TRBV5-4 combines with J gene TRBJ1-1, with no clear D. The CDR3 spans 13 residues. V dropped 0 bases and J dropped 6 bases, with 9 bases sitting between them. CDR1 is SGHNT, CDR2 YYREEE, per germline (reference sequence). For the CDR3, the DNA is TGTGCCAGCAGCTTGGCCCGGGTTTCTGAAGCTTTCTTT. Encoded protein: CASSLARVSEAFF.

The chain recombines TRBV24-1 with TRBJ2-3; D unclear. This CDR3 is built from 14 residues. The V end was cut by 9 bases, the J end by 1 base, with 13 bases between. Germline assignment: CDR1 KGHDR and CDR2 SFDVKD. CDR3 nucleotide sequence: TGTGCCACCGGGCCAGGTGTGGGCACAGATACGCAGTATTTT. Translation: CATGPGVGTDTQYF.

The chain is built from TRBV27 and TRBJ2-1; D is unresolved. The CDR3 loop spans 13 amino acids. Between the trimmed V and J ends, which lost 3 bases and 4 bases, there was a span of 7 bases. In germline, CDR1 is MNHEY, CDR2 SMNVEV (reference sequence). The CDR3 here is CASSLAGYNEQFF. CDR3 nucleotide sequence: TGTGCCAGCAGTTTGGCCGGGTACAATGAGCAGTTCTTC.